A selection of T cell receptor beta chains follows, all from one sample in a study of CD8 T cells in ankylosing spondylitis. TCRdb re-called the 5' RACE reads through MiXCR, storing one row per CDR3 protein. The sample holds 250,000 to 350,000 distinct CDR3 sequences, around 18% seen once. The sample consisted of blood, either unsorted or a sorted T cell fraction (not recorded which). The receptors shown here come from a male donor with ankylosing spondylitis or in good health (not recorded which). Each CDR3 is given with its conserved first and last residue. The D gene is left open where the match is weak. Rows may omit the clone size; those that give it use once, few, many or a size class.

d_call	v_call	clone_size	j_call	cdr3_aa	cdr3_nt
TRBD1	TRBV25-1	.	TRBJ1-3	CASSEWTGRSGNTIYF	TGTGCCAGCAGTGAATGGACAGGCCGCTCTGGAAACACCATATATTTT
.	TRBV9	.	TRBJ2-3	CASGDRDFTDTQYF	TGTGCCAGCGGCGACCGGGACTTCACAGATACGCAGTATTTT
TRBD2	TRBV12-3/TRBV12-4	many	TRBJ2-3	CASSPIAGGLTDTQYF	TGTGCCAGCAGTCCTATAGCGGGGGGGCTGACAGATACGCAGTATTTT
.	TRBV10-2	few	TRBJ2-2	CASSVSGDTGELFF	TGCGCCAGCTCTGTGAGCGGAGATACCGGGGAGCTGTTTTTT
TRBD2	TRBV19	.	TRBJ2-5	CASRPGLAGVETQYF	TGTGCCAGTAGACCCGGACTAGCGGGGGTAGAGACCCAGTACTTC
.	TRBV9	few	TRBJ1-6	CASSVEAGLSSPLHF	TGTGCCAGCAGCGTAGAAGCGGGATTAAGTTCACCCCTCCACTTT
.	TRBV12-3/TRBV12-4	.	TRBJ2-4	CASSLEGYSQNIQYF	TGTGCCAGCAGTTTAGAGGGTTATTCACAAAACATTCAGTACTTC
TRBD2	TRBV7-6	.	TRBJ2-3	CASSLTGGRVSDTQYF	TGTGCCAGCAGCTTAACCGGCGGGAGAGTCTCAGATACGCAGTATTTT
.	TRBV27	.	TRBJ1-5	CASSESSTGSNQPQHF	TGTGCCAGCAGCGAAAGTTCGACAGGTAGCAATCAGCCCCAGCATTTT
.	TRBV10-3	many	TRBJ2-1	CAVGAGNEQFF	TGTGCCGTTGGCGCCGGGAATGAGCAGTTCTTC
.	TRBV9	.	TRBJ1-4	CASSDRAREATNEKLFF	TGTGCCAGCAGCGACCGGGCCCGGGAGGCGACTAATGAAAAACTGTTTTTT
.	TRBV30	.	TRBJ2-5	CAWSVLVGKETQYF	TGTGCCTGGAGTGTACTAGTGGGGAAAGAGACCCAGTACTTC
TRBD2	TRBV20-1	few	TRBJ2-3	CSANRLAGGPADTQYF	TGCAGTGCTAACAGACTAGCGGGAGGGCCCGCAGATACGCAGTATTTT
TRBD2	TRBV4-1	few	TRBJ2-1	CASSHLSGSSYNEQFF	TGCGCCAGCAGCCACCTTAGCGGGAGCTCCTACAATGAGCAGTTCTTC
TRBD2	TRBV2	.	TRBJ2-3	CASSESSGSTDTQYF	TGTGCCAGCAGTGAATCTAGCGGGAGCACAGATACGCAGTATTTT
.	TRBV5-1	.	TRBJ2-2	CASSFPRDINTGELFF	TGCGCCAGCAGCTTTCCCCGGGACATCAACACCGGGGAGCTGTTTTTT
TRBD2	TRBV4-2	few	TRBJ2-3	CASSQAGGSSDTQYF	TGTGCCAGCAGCCAAGCGGGAGGATCATCAGATACGCAGTATTTT
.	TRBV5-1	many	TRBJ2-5	CASAPQGFSETQYF	TGCGCCAGCGCCCCCCAGGGTTTTTCAGAGACCCAGTACTTC
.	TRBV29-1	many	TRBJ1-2	CSVEAAQPSNYGYTF	TGCAGCGTTGAAGCAGCGCAACCCTCTAACTATGGCTACACCTTC
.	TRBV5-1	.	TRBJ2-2	CASSLAWQASGELFF	TGCGCCAGCAGCTTGGCCTGGCAGGCGTCCGGGGAGCTGTTTTTT
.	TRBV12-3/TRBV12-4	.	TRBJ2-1	CASSTNAGTEQFF	TGTGCCAGCAGCACCAACGCCGGGACAGAGCAGTTCTTC
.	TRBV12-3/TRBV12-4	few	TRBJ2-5	CASSLGGSGQETQYF	TGTGCCAGCAGTTTAGGGGGGAGCGGTCAAGAGACCCAGTACTTC
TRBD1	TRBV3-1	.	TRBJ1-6	CVSSPRQGSSPLHF	TGTGTCAGCAGCCCCCGACAGGGCAGTTCACCCCTCCACTTT
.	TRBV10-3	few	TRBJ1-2	CAIKAEANYGYTF	TGTGCCATCAAGGCGGAAGCTAACTATGGCTACACCTTC
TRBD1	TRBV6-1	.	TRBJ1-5	CASRDRGSRQPQHF	TGTGCCAGCAGGGACAGGGGGTCGAGGCAGCCCCAGCATTTT
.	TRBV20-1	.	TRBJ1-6	CSARAPFTGPYNSPLHF	TGCAGTGCTAGAGCGCCTTTTACAGGGCCCTATAATTCACCCCTCCACTTT
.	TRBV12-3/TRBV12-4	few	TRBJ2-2	CASSLAREGELFF	TGTGCCAGCAGTTTAGCTCGGGAGGGGGAGCTGTTTTTT